These 26 T cell receptor beta chains were sequenced from one sample in a study of blood T cells in healthy people across ages. A second PCR of 7 to 11 cycles used a sample-barcoded 5' primer and a J-beta primer mix. TCRdb reprocessed the 5' RACE reads with MiXCR, giving one entry per CDR3 protein. The profile covers around 940,000 distinct CDR3 sequences, with roughly 51% appearing a single time and about 22% taken by the ten largest. The source material was blood. The receptor source for this set is a woman aged 60-75 years in good health.

The chain uses TRBV20-1 and TRBJ1-2; D might be TRBD1 (5 bases). From germline, CDR1 is DFQATT and CDR2 SNEGSKA (reference sequence). V lost 4 bases, J lost 7 bases, and 13 bases lay in between. The CDR3 contains 12 residues. CDR3 nucleotides: TGCAGTGCTACAGGGCCTGGCGGTGGCTACACCTTC. Protein: CSATGPGGGYTF.

The chain is built from TRBV20-1 and TRBJ2-7; possibly TRBD1 for D (5 bases). CDR3 size: 17 residues. CDR1 DFQATT and CDR2 SNEGSKA come from the germline V gene (reference sequence). Deletions cut 1 base from V and 0 bases from J, with 19 bases between. The DNA of the CDR3 is TGCAGTGCTAGAGGCCTCCCCCCTGGGGCCCACTCCTACGAGCAGTACTTC. It codes for CSARGLPPGAHSYEQYF.

DNA of the CDR3: TGTGCCAGCTTCCTAGCGGGAGGGTACAATGAGCAGTTCTTC. Translating gives CASFLAGGYNEQFF. The chain combines TRBV5-5 with TRBJ2-1, with 12 bases that match TRBD2. Germline lookup yields CDR1 SGHKS and CDR2 YYEKEE (reference sequence). The CDR3 sequence is 14 residues long. The V segment lost 7 bases and the J segment 4 bases; nucleotides outside the gene matches: 3. The complete variable domain, with remaining parts taken from reference TRBV5-5 and TRBJ2-1, reads DAGVTQSPTHLIKTRGQQVTLRCSPISGHKSVSWYQQVLGQGPQFIFQYYEKEERGRGNFPDRFSARQFPNYSSELNVNALLLGDSALYLCASFLAGGYNEQFFGPGTRLTVL.

This chain connects TRBV6-5 to TRBJ2-5, with D hard to call. The J call may be in error: the DNA end matches TRBJ2-7 better. The CDR3 extends over 13 amino acids. Germline assignment: CDR1 MNHEY and CDR2 SVGAGI. CDR3 loop: CASRRSLIGEQYF. The CDR3 DNA reads TGTGCCAGCAGGAGAAGTCTGATCGGCGAGCAGTACTTC.

This clonotype was observed a few times. This sequence joins TRBV29-1 and TRBJ1-5; TRBD1 is a possible D gene (6 bases). V gave up 6 bases and J gave up 6 bases, with 18 bases separating them. CDR1 and CDR2 (germline): SQVTM, ANQGSEA. This CDR3 has 14 residues. DNA of the CDR3: TGCAGCGTCGGAACAGGGTATTTTGGTCAGCCCCAGCATTTT. It yields the protein CSVGTGYFGQPQHF.

This clonotype has only a few counts. The rearrangement links TRBV29-1 to TRBJ2-7, with 9 bases aligning to TRBD2. Germline assignment: CDR1 SQVTM and CDR2 ANQGSEA. The CDR3 has 13 residues. V dropped 3 bases and J dropped 3; count of bases not matched to a gene: 3. CDR3 nucleotide sequence: TGCAGCGTTGAGCTAGCGGGGATCTACGAGCAGTACTTC. Its translation: CSVELAGIYEQYF.

V and J are TRBV28 and TRBJ2-3; 15 nucleotides align to TRBD2. The CDR3 is 16 residues long. V shed 4 bases and J 5 bases; nucleotides not matched to a gene: 4. Germline V CDR1 and CDR2: MDHEN, SYDVKM. CDR3 sequence: CASSWGLAGGGDTQYF. CDR3 in DNA: TGTGCCAGCAGTTGGGGACTAGCGGGAGGTGGAGATACGCAGTATTTT. Using reference TRBV28 and TRBJ2-3 for the parts outside the CDR3, the full variable domain is DVKVTQSSRYLVKRTGEKVFLECVQDMDHENMFWYRQDPGLGLRLIYFSYDVKMKEKGDIPEGYSVSREKKERFSLILESASTNQTSMYLCASSWGLAGGGDTQYFGPGTRLTVL.

This clonotype was observed a few times. The chain combines TRBV12-3 or TRBV12-4 with TRBJ2-1; no clear D. There are 14 residues in the CDR3. With 7 bases removed from V and 1 base from J, the gap between germline ends came to 11 bases. The CDR3 DNA sequence: TGTGCCAGCACTTTTGGGAAGTCCTACAATGAGCAGTTCTTC. It translates to CASTFGKSYNEQFF.

This chain uses TRBV29-1 with TRBJ2-2, with 10 bases aligning to TRBD2. Trimming took 8 bases from V and 6 from J; bases not matched to a gene: 12. Germline V gene lookup returns CDR1 SQVTM and CDR2 ANQGSEA. This CDR3 is 15 amino acids long. CDR3 sequence: CSMEPSGSWPGELFF. The CDR3 region has the DNA TGCAGCATGGAACCTAGCGGGAGTTGGCCCGGGGAGCTGTTTTTT.

This clonotype was seen a few times. This sequence joins TRBV20-1 and TRBJ2-3; 7 bases are shared with TRBD2. After removal of 6 bases from V and 7 bases from J, the junction contained 10 bases not matched to a gene. Germline CDR1 is DFQATT and CDR2 is SNEGSKA (reference sequence). This CDR3 comprises 13 residues. CDR3 region: CSAYNSGQNTQYF. The CDR3 nucleotides read TGCAGTGCCTATAATAGCGGGCAAAATACGCAGTATTTT.

The chain is built from TRBV29-1 and TRBJ2-1; D remains unclear. CDR3 length equals 11 residues. Per the germline V gene, CDR1 is SQVTM and CDR2 is ANQGSEA. V shed 4 bases and J shed 7 bases, with 8 bases lying between them. CDR3 DNA sequence: TGCAGCGTTGGTTGGGGTAATGAGCAGTTCTTC. It encodes CSVGWGNEQFF.

This rearrangement joins TRBV29-1 to TRBJ2-7; 7 positions match TRBD2. The CDR3 is made up of 13 amino acids. The germline gives CDR1 SQVTM, CDR2 ANQGSEA. V gave up 5 bases and J gave up 5 bases; unmatched junction bases: 9. CDR3 sequence: CSVLSREPHEQYF. The CDR3 DNA sequence: TGCAGCGTTCTCTCGCGGGAGCCCCACGAGCAGTACTTC.

This clonotype was counted between two and nine times. The rearrangement links TRBV2 to TRBJ2-5; TRBD1 aligns across 9 bases. In germline, CDR1 is SNHLY, CDR2 FYNNEI. V lost 3 bases to trimming and J lost 5 bases; unmatched junction nucleotides: 4. This CDR3 region has 14 residues. The CDR3 DNA reads as TGTGCCAGCAGTGACGGGACAGGGTGGGAGACCCAGTACTTC. This encodes CASSDGTGWETQYF.

This clonotype has just one count. At one of its ends the junction is not consistent with the germline gene, which may arise from a read error. The chain joins TRBV20-1 to TRBJ2-5; 9 bases align to TRBD2. The length of the CDR3 is 12 residues. The germline V gene has CDR1 DFQATT and CDR2 SNEGSKA (reference sequence). CDR3 bases: TGCAGTGCCAGAGGACTAGCGGAGACCCAGTACTTC. Translating it yields CSARGLAETQYF.

The CDR3 DNA follows: TGTGCCAGCAGTTTAGGCCCCCTTGCGTCCGAGCAGTACTTC. This encodes CASSLGPLASEQYF. The J gene is TRBJ2-7, the V gene TRBV27; D gene unclear. This CDR3 is 14 amino acids long. V was pared by 2 bases and J by 6 bases, with 14 bases between. Looked up from germline, CDR1 is MNHEY and CDR2 is SMNVEV (reference sequence).

This clonotype came up once. The rearrangement links TRBV28 to TRBJ1-6, with D unclear. V dropped 11 bases and J dropped 3 bases, with 8 bases sitting between them. The CDR3 sequence is 12 residues long. Germline V gene sequence: CDR1 MDHEN, CDR2 SYDVKM. The CDR3 DNA reads as TGTGCCTCCGGGAACTATAATTCACCCCTCCACTTT. Translating it yields CASGNYNSPLHF.

The chain recombines TRBV7-2 with TRBJ2-7, with D possibly being TRBD2 (6 bases). The germline V gene has CDR1 SGHTA and CDR2 FQGNSA. Deletions cut 6 bases from V and 7 bases from J, with 19 bases between. The CDR3 covers 14 residues. In DNA form, the CDR3 reads TGTGCCAGCAGTGGCGGGGCTAACTACAATGAGCAGTACTTC. It yields the protein CASSGGANYNEQYF.

The chain carries TRBV28 and TRBJ2-7, with 9 bases lining up with TRBD2. Germline loops: CDR1 MDHEN, CDR2 SYDVKM. V gave up 4 bases and J gave up 2 bases; unmatched junction bases: 9. The CDR3 extends over 16 amino acids. The CDR3 spells CASSSLASGEPYEQYF. The CDR3 DNA reads as TGTGCCAGCAGTTCGTTGGCTAGCGGGGAACCCTACGAGCAGTACTTC.

This clonotype is a singleton in its sample. The V call is TRBV6-6, the J call TRBJ2-1, with D hard to call. V gave up 4 bases and J gave up 0 bases, with 13 bases separating them. From germline, CDR1 is MNHNY and CDR2 SVGAGI (reference sequence). CDR3 length: 16 residues. The DNA of the CDR3 is TGTGCCAGCAGTTGGATGGACGTCAGCTCCTACAATGAGCAGTTCTTC. Translated, it gives CASSWMDVSSYNEQFF.

The CDR3 DNA reads TGTGCCAGCAGCCAAGAAAAGGGGCTTCGTAGGGAGCAGTACTTC. It is translated as CASSQEKGLRREQYF. The V gene is TRBV14, the J gene TRBJ2-4; tentatively, D is TRBD1 or TRBD2 (5 bases each). Trimming pared 0 bases from V and 13 bases from J, leaving 19 bases between. The CDR3 sequence is 15 residues long. CDR1 is SGHDN and CDR2 is FVKESK in the germline V gene.

The chain joins TRBV4-1 to TRBJ2-7, with 11 bases identical to TRBD2. J gave up 2 bases and V 1 base, and 4 bases lay outside the gene matches. The length of the CDR3 is 16 residues. CDR1 and CDR2 (germline): MGHRA, YSYEKL. CDR3 in DNA: TGCGCCAGCAGCCAAGGTCATAGCGGGAGGGCCTACGAGCAGTACTTC. This sequence encodes CASSQGHSGRAYEQYF.

The chain carries TRBV20-1 and TRBJ1-2, with 8 bases identical to TRBD1. Germline V CDR1 and CDR2: DFQATT, SNEGSKA (reference sequence). The CDR3 sequence is 13 residues long. V was pared by 7 bases and J by 6 bases, with 10 bases of the junction left unmatched. CDR3 in DNA: TGCAGTGAGAACAGGGGGGAGTCCGATGGCTACACCTTC. Its translation: CSENRGESDGYTF.

The chain is built from TRBV7-9 and TRBJ2-3; maybe TRBD1 (5 bases). This CDR3 comprises 15 residues. Looked up from germline, CDR1 is SEHNR and CDR2 is FQNEAQ (reference sequence). V shed 3 bases and J shed 1 base, with 11 bases lying between them. CDR3 bases: TGTGCCAGCAGCTTTTATGGCAGGGGCACAGATACGCAGTATTTT. Protein sequence: CASSFYGRGTDTQYF.

The chain employs TRBV5-1 and TRBJ2-7, with 14 bases that match TRBD2. From germline, CDR1 is SGHRS and CDR2 YFSETQ. Trimming at V came to 4 bases and at J to 3 bases, leaving 9 bases not matched to a gene. The CDR3 runs to 17 residues. CDR3 sequence reads: CASSGMGLAGEYYEQYF. CDR3 nucleotide sequence: TGCGCCAGCAGCGGGATGGGACTAGCGGGGGAGTACTACGAGCAGTACTTC.

The gene calls are TRBV29-1 and TRBJ1-6; D call uncertain. Germline-derived CDR1 and CDR2 are SQVTM and ANQGSEA. The CDR3 extends over 13 amino acids. Trimming stripped 6 bases from V and 9 bases from J, with 15 bases between. The CDR3 bases are TGCAGCGTACAGACGGCGTTAGCTTCACCCCTCCACTTT. It specifies CSVQTALASPLHF.

The V gene is TRBV3-1, the J gene TRBJ2-3; 8 positions agree with TRBD1. Losses at the gene ends were 7 bases for V and 2 bases for J; bases not matched to a gene: 5. Germline CDR1 reads LGHDT; CDR2 reads YNNKEL (reference sequence). The CDR3 totals 14 residues. The CDR3 bases are TGTGCCAGCACCCAGGGGGCTGACACAGATACGCAGTATTTT. Translation: CASTQGADTDTQYF.